Shown below are 5 T cell receptor beta chains from a single sample sequenced in a study of cytomegalovirus exposure and HLA in healthy donors. PCR used 60 Vbeta primers and 13 Jbeta primers. The protocol was immunoSEQ multiplex PCR, while the TCRdb copy is restricted to in-frame clones and leaves out a portion. The table lists around 200,000 clones, 70% to 80% of them singletons, with around 2.8% in the top ten. Material: PBMCs. The source is a woman aged 60-75 years in good health and CMV-seropositive.

The V and J genes are TRBV6-5 and TRBJ1-2, with TRBD1 as a possible D gene (5 bases). The length of the CDR3 is 13 residues. Deletions cut 0 bases from V and 8 bases from J, with 10 bases between. Germline CDR1 is MNHEY and CDR2 is SVGAGI. The CDR3 bases are TGTGCCAGCAGTTACTCCATTAGGGGAGGCTACACCTTC. Its translation is CASSYSIRGGYTF.

The genes are TRBV7-6 and TRBJ2-3; 14 bases fit TRBD2. From germline, CDR1 is SGHVS and CDR2 FNYEAQ. The CDR3 is 16 amino acids. V shed 5 bases, J shed 6 bases, and the junction held 7 bases outside the gene matches. The CDR3 DNA follows: TGTGCCAGCAGCACGGGACTAGCGGGAGTAGGTGATACGCAGTATTTT. Translation gives CASSTGLAGVGDTQYF.

The rearrangement joins TRBV10-3 to TRBJ2-4, with D tentatively TRBD2 (5 bases). The CDR3 has 14 residues. V was trimmed by 0 bases and J by 5 bases, leaving 8 bases between them. Germline loops: CDR1 ENHRY, CDR2 SYGVKD. In DNA form, the CDR3 reads TGTGCCATCAGTGAGTCGAGGGTACAAAACATTCAGTACTTC. This sequence encodes CAISESRVQNIQYF.

The V gene is TRBV2, the J gene TRBJ1-1, with D unresolved. The V end was cut by 2 bases, the J end by 1 base, with 11 bases between. Germline V gene lookup returns CDR1 SNHLY and CDR2 FYNNEI. The CDR3 contains 15 residues. CDR3 bases: TGTGCCAGCAGTGAAATATCTAGGCAGAACACTGAAGCTTTCTTT. Residues: CASSEISRQNTEAFF.

This clone was observed a few times. This chain links TRBV5-1 with TRBJ1-3; D gene ambiguous. Germline-derived CDR1 and CDR2 are SGHRS and YFSETQ. With 0 bases removed from V and 2 bases from J, the gap between germline ends came to 9 bases. The CDR3 runs to 15 residues. The CDR3 spells CASSLGGSAGNTIYF. The DNA of the CDR3 is TGCGCCAGCAGCTTGGGAGGGAGTGCTGGAAACACCATATATTTT.